Reported below is one T cell receptor (beta chain). The antigen remains undetermined. CDR3 length: 14 residues. Per the germline V gene, CDR1 is MGHDK and CDR2 is SYGVNS. Trimming removed 10 bases from V and 4 bases from J, with 16 bases in between. The sample is drawn from a study of T cells in localized non-small cell lung cancer. General study findings and limits: Within adjacent lung there appeared a median 57 of the top 100 tumor clones.

Sequenced by immunoSEQ multiplex PCR; TCRdb stores in-frame clones only, minus some. The sample consists of roughly 40,000 clones, roughly 79% of them appearing once. This chain connects TRBV25-1 to TRBJ2-2; tentative D call: TRBD2 (6 bases). This receptor was identified in an older male donor with stage II lung adenocarcinoma. The source material was peripheral blood mononuclear cells, sampled before any cancer treatment. The CDR3 nucleotides read TGTGCCACCTTAAGCGGGCGTAGCACCGGGGAGCTGTTTTTT. It translates to CATLSGRSTGELFF.